The clone carrying this T cell receptor beta chain has just one count. Its cognate antigen is unknown. The data belong to a study of cytomegalovirus exposure and HLA in healthy donors. The CDR3 covers 15 residues. J lost 3 bases, V lost 6 bases, and 6 bases had no gene match. Germline-derived CDR1 and CDR2 are ENHRY and SYGVKD. Study results and caveats: TCR beta V segments were, for the most part, productive about 87% or about 30% of the time in an earlier analysis. It was assumed in the presence/absence analyses that sequencing depth was roughly uniform across donors.

It was with 60 Vbeta and 13 Jbeta primers that the PCR ran. Clones were sequenced by immunoSEQ multiplex PCR, and TCRdb holds only the in-frame ones, with some missing. The sample yields 100,000 to 130,000 clones, more than 75% seen once. The chain couples TRBV10-3 to TRBJ2-1; 9 bases map to TRBD1. The receptor comes from a man aged 30 to 39 in good health and CMV-seropositive. Sequenced: PBMCs. CDR3 loop: CAIRGQGNGYNEQFF. CDR3 sequence (DNA): TGTGCCATCAGGGGACAGGGAAATGGCTACAATGAGCAGTTCTTC.